These 5 T cell receptor beta chains share one sample of origin, sequenced in a study of blood T cells in healthy people across ages. A second PCR of 7 to 11 cycles used a sample-barcoded 5' primer and a J-beta primer mix. TCRdb re-called the 5' RACE reads with MiXCR, one entry per CDR3 protein. The profile covers some 940,000 distinct CDR3 sequences, with under 35% appearing a single time and around 9.6% taken by the ten largest. This sample was also put to use in a study of T cells of mothers and their children.

The sequencing input was blood. These receptors all stem from a woman between 40 and 55 years old in good health.

The CDR3 nucleotides are TGTGCCAGCAGCGGGGGGTCGGGGTTAGATACGCAGTATTTT. Its translation: CASSGGSGLDTQYF. The rearrangement joins TRBV12-3 or TRBV12-4 to TRBJ2-3; 7 bases fit TRBD2. CDR3 length: 14 amino acids. Trimming took 6 bases from V and 5 from J; bases not matched to a gene: 8.

This clonotype occurred many times. The rearrangement links TRBV3-1 to TRBJ2-1; no clear D. This CDR3 spans 16 amino acids. Trimming stripped 4 bases from V and 5 bases from J, with 18 bases between. Germline CDR1 LGHDT, CDR2 YNNKEL (reference sequence). CDR3 amino acids: CASSPGGLSPNNEQFF. The CDR3 region has the DNA TGTGCCAGCAGCCCGGGTGGGCTATCTCCTAACAATGAGCAGTTCTTC.

Many counts were recorded for this clonotype. V gene TRBV5-1 combines with J gene TRBJ2-1, with D perhaps TRBD2 (5 bases). The germline V gene encodes CDR1 SGHRS and CDR2 YFSETQ. The V end was cut by 5 bases, the J end by 0 bases, with 12 bases between. The CDR3 consists of 15 residues. The CDR3 region is CASSLASSSYNEQFF. As DNA, the CDR3 is TGCGCCAGCAGTTTAGCGTCGAGCTCCTACAATGAGCAGTTCTTC.

This clonotype was counted a few times. DNA of the CDR3: TGCGCCAGCAGCCAGGAGGCGGGGAAGTTCTTC. Residues: CASSQEAGKFF. The V gene is TRBV5-1, the J gene TRBJ2-1; D possibly corresponds to TRBD2 (6 bases). The V gene lost 4 bases and the J gene lost 14 bases, with 13 bases spanning the gap. Germline V lookup: CDR1 SGHRS, CDR2 YFSETQ. CDR3 length equals 11 residues.

This clonotype was seen a few times. The chain combines TRBV12-3 or TRBV12-4 with TRBJ2-1; 8 nucleotides align to TRBD1. This CDR3 region has 18 residues. V lost 0 bases and J lost 7; bases outside the gene matches: 14. Here the CDR3 DNA reads TGTGCCAGCAGTTTAGCGAGGTGGGGAACAGGGGGGCTAAATGAGCAGTTCTTC. Residues: CASSLARWGTGGLNEQFF.